The source of this T cell receptor (beta chain) is a study of CD8+ T cells in alopecia areata. Alopecia areata patients gave lesional scalp punch biopsies and peripheral blood samples. RNA extraction and reverse transcription yielded cDNA as sequencing template. Measured with immunoSEQ multiplex PCR; TCRdb has only the in-frame clones, and not every one. The sample has more than 95,000 clones; 41% are singletons. V was clipped by 0 bases and J by 3 bases, with 13 bases between them. The CDR3 length is 15 residues. From germline, CDR1 is SGHRS and CDR2 YFSETQ. This receptor was identified in a human donor with alopecia areata. This chain joins TRBV5-1 and TRBJ2-7, with a tentative D call TRBD1 (6 bases). Material: CD4+ T cells sorted from blood. The CDR3 DNA is TGCGCCAGCAGCTTGGAGGGACAAGCGGACTACGAGCAGTACTTC. Residues: CASSLEGQADYEQYF.